This T cell receptor (beta chain) was captured in a study of cytomegalovirus exposure and HLA in healthy donors. Study overall: Around 200 million T cells yielded 117 million unique TCR beta sequences, as an earlier analysis found.

This clone was recorded a few times. The PCR contained 60 Vbeta and 13 Jbeta primers. Profiling relied on immunoSEQ multiplex PCR, and the TCRdb table lists in-frame clones only, not all of them. The table includes some 150,000 clones, roughly 80% detected once. CDR3 length: 12 amino acids. Trimming at V came to 9 bases and at J to 5 bases, leaving 5 bases not matched to a gene. Germline CDR1 and CDR2: MNHNY and SVGAGI (reference sequence). The specimen was PBMCs. The chain joins TRBV6-6 to TRBJ2-3, with TRBD2 identical over 7 bases. This TCR came from a woman aged 30 to 39 in good health and CMV-seropositive. DNA of the CDR3: TGTGCCAGTTCGGAGCGGGGAGATACGCAGTATTTT. It specifies CASSERGDTQYF.